The 11 T cell receptor beta chains below all came from one sample that was sequenced in a study of CD8 T cells in Susac syndrome. With random hexamers, 0.5 to 1 ug RNA was reverse transcribed. TCRdb independently ran MiXCR on the immunoSEQ multiplex PCR reads; one entry per CDR3 protein. The sample records about 300,000 distinct CDR3 sequences, about 90% being singletons. Sequencing input: CD4+ T cells from PBMCs. The receptors here all came from a human donor with multiple sclerosis.

The J gene is TRBJ1-2, the V gene TRBV6-6, with a possible D match to TRBD1 (5 bases). Germline V gene lookup returns CDR1 MNHNY and CDR2 SVGAGI (reference sequence). Trimming took off 2 bases at V and 5 bases at J, with 9 bases between the two ends. The CDR3 totals 13 residues. CDR3 nucleotide sequence: TGTGCCAGCAGTTACGGGACGGAATATGGCTACACCTTC. Its translation is CASSYGTEYGYTF.

This clonotype was seen a handful of times. This chain uses TRBV6-2 or TRBV6-3 with TRBJ2-7; a possible D gene is TRBD2 (6 bases). CDR1 and CDR2 from the germline V gene are MNHEY and SVGEGT. The CDR3 is 12 residues long. V was pared by 8 bases and J by 6 bases, with 14 bases between. CDR3 coding DNA: TGTGCCAGCCGGAGGGCCCTCGTCGAGCAGTACTTC. Encoded protein: CASRRALVEQYF.

This clonotype occurred once. This chain joins TRBV7-2 and TRBJ1-1; a possible D gene is TRBD1 (5 bases). The germline CDR1 and CDR2 sequences are SGHTA and FQGNSA. The CDR3 loop spans 15 amino acids. Trimming took off 0 bases at V and 4 bases at J, with 12 bases between the two ends. The CDR3 coding sequence is TGTGCCAGCAGCTTAGCCCTCGGGGGGTTCACTGAAGCTTTCTTT. Amino acid sequence: CASSLALGGFTEAFF. Filled out from reference TRBV7-2 and TRBJ1-1, the complete variable domain reads GAGVSQSPSNKVTEKGKDVELRCDPISGHTALYWYRQSLGQGLEFLIYFQGNSAPDKSGLPSDRFSAERTGGSVSTLTIQRTQQEDSAVYLCASSLALGGFTEAFFGQGTRLTVV.

The gene calls are TRBV19 and TRBJ2-1; perhaps TRBD2 as D (6 bases). V lost 5 bases and J lost 8, with 19 bases in between. Germline V gene sequence: CDR1 LNHDA, CDR2 SQIVND (reference sequence). This CDR3 spans 15 amino acids. CDR3 loop: CASSPPLGGRDEQFF. Written as DNA, the CDR3 is TGTGCCAGTAGTCCCCCCCTGGGGGGACGGGATGAGCAGTTCTTC.

The CDR3 protein is CASSLVSSPPEQFF. The CDR3 nucleotides are TGTGCCAGCAGCTTAGTTAGTTCACCACCTGAGCAGTTCTTC. The chain joins TRBV7-9 to TRBJ2-1; D is uncertain. Germline assignment: CDR1 SEHNR and CDR2 FQNEAQ (reference sequence). The V and J ends lost 1 base and 9 bases respectively, with 13 bases between them. The CDR3 runs to 14 residues.

The chain is built from TRBV12-5 and TRBJ2-3; 11 bases are a match to TRBD2. This CDR3 is built from 16 residues. V shed 5 bases and J 1 base; nucleotides not matched to a gene: 5. Germline CDR1 LGHNT, CDR2 FRNRAP. As DNA, the CDR3 is TGTGCTAGTGGTCCGGGGACTAGCGGTCGCACAGATACGCAGTATTTT. Protein product: CASGPGTSGRTDTQYF.

The chain links TRBV18 to TRBJ1-1, with D perhaps matching TRBD1 (6 bases). CDR3 length: 14 residues. V was trimmed by 0 bases and J by 5 bases, leaving 10 bases between them. CDR1 and CDR2 from the germline V gene are KGHSH and LQKENI. The CDR3 DNA reads TGTGCCAGCTCACCACCGGGACACCCAACTGAAGCTTTCTTT. It translates to CASSPPGHPTEAFF.

This clonotype was observed once. The chain combines TRBV28 with TRBJ1-5; D possibly corresponds to TRBD1 (5 bases). Trimming cost V 3 bases and J 6 bases, with 18 bases left between them. CDR3 size: 16 residues. Looked up from germline, CDR1 is MDHEN and CDR2 is SYDVKM. CDR3: CASSFSFTGAGQPQHF. CDR3 nucleotide sequence: TGTGCCAGCAGTTTCTCCTTCACAGGAGCGGGTCAGCCCCAGCATTTT.

The chain combines TRBV9 with TRBJ2-1, with D possibly being TRBD1 (6 bases). Trimming pared 4 bases from V and 3 bases from J, leaving 11 bases between. This CDR3 has 14 residues. Germline CDR1 reads SGDLS; CDR2 reads YYNGEE. CDR3 DNA: TGTGCCAGCAGCAGTCGGACAGTCTACAATGAGCAGTTCTTC. Amino acid sequence: CASSSRTVYNEQFF. Full variable domain (outside the CDR3, taken from reference TRBV9 and TRBJ2-1): DSGVTQTPKHLITATGQRVTLRCSPRSGDLSVYWYQQSLDQGLQFLIQYYNGEERAKGNILERFSAQQFPDLHSELNLSSLELGDSALYFCASSSRTVYNEQFFGPGTRLTVL.

V gene TRBV20-1 combines with J gene TRBJ2-5; 7 bases map to TRBD1. The CDR3 contains 15 residues. The germline V gene encodes CDR1 DFQATT and CDR2 SNEGSKA (reference sequence). V lost 2 bases, J lost 5 bases, and 11 bases stayed unmatched. The CDR3 loop reads CSARPGQRRGETQYF. The CDR3 nucleotides are TGCAGTGCTAGACCGGGACAGCGAAGGGGGGAGACCCAGTACTTC.

This clonotype has a single count. This sequence joins TRBV7-2 and TRBJ1-2; D gene unclear. This CDR3 spans 17 amino acids. V lost 4 bases to trimming and J lost 3 bases, with 21 bases between them. Germline V gene lookup returns CDR1 SGHTA and CDR2 FQGNSA. The CDR3 DNA reads TGTGCCAGCAGCTCTGGACGGACCTTACTATTGCACTATGGCTACACCTTC. Its protein product is CASSSGRTLLLHYGYTF. The variable domain in full, with the rest retrieved from reference TRBV7-2 and TRBJ1-2, is GAGVSQSPSNKVTEKGKDVELRCDPISGHTALYWYRQSLGQGLEFLIYFQGNSAPDKSGLPSDRFSAERTGGSVSTLTIQRTQQEDSAVYLCASSSGRTLLLHYGYTFGSGTRLTVV.